Included here is one T cell receptor beta chain sequence, with context. What it recognizes is unknown. This CDR3 region has 16 residues. Germline V CDR1 and CDR2: MDHEN, SYDVKM. V lost 2 bases to trimming and J lost 1 base, with 12 bases between them. Clones were read by immunoSEQ multiplex PCR, and TCRdb kept only the in-frame ones, dropping some. The table shows around 130,000 clones, with under 90% occurring only once. This entry is derived from a study of cytomegalovirus exposure and HLA in healthy donors. Study conclusions and caveats: Cytomegalovirus association was assigned to 150 to 200 TCR beta chains.

Sequenced material: PBMCs. The V and J genes are TRBV28 and TRBJ1-3; D call uncertain. The TCR originated in a young man in good health and CMV-seronegative. The CDR3 DNA follows: TGTGCCAGCAGTTTAACATTGGCACCGTCTGGAAACACCATATATTTT. This gives the protein CASSLTLAPSGNTIYF.